These 23 T cell receptor beta chains were all obtained from the same sample, sequenced in a study of T cell changes during pregnancy in multiple sclerosis. Sequenced by immunoSEQ multiplex PCR; TCRdb stores in-frame clones only, minus some. There are approximately 41,000 clones in the sample; about 95% occur only once, and around 0.37% lies in the top ten. The input for sequencing was CD4+ T cells from peripheral blood mononuclear cells, taken in the second trimester of pregnancy. The receptors shown here come from a female donor with multiple sclerosis, enrolled in a pregnancy study.

V is TRBV6-6 and J is TRBJ1-5, with a possible D match to TRBD1 (5 bases). Germline V gene sequence: CDR1 MNHNY, CDR2 SVGAGI (reference sequence). The ends were cut back, 6 bases at V and 0 bases at J, with 12 bases in the middle. The CDR3 consists of 15 residues. DNA for the CDR3: TGTGCCAGCAGCTCGACAGCGGGTAGCAATCAGCCCCAGCATTTT. It translates to CASSSTAGSNQPQHF.

V usage is TRBV6-4 and J usage is TRBJ1-1, with a tentative D call TRBD1 (5 bases). Trimming removed 6 bases from V and 1 base from J, with 9 bases in between. Germline-derived CDR1 and CDR2 are MRHNA and SNTAGT. CDR3 length equals 13 residues. CDR3 in amino acids: CASSPTGNTEAFF. DNA of the CDR3: TGTGCCAGCAGCCCAACAGGGAACACTGAAGCTTTCTTT.

CDR3 amino acids: CASSLSLAGGWDEQFF. The CDR3 coding sequence is TGTGCCAGCAGCTTATCATTAGCGGGGGGGTGGGATGAGCAGTTCTTC. The gene calls are TRBV7-6 and TRBJ2-1; 11 nucleotides align to TRBD2. Germline CDR1 reads SGHVS; CDR2 reads FNYEAQ. Losses at the gene ends were 2 bases for V and 8 bases for J; bases not matched to a gene: 8. This CDR3 comprises 16 residues.

The chain has TRBV6-1 and TRBJ2-7; 11 nucleotides match TRBD2. The CDR3 spans 14 residues. The V and J ends lost 7 bases and 3 bases, in that order; junction bases with no gene match: 5. The germline gives CDR1 MNHNS, CDR2 SASEGT. DNA of the CDR3: TGTGCCAGCACCACTGGGACTAGCGGCTACGAGCAGTACTTC. Its protein product is CASTTGTSGYEQYF.

This clone was observed a handful of times. This chain uses TRBV7-2 with TRBJ2-2; a weak D match, TRBD2 (5 bases). The CDR3 length is 16 residues. The germline CDR1 and CDR2 sequences are SGHTA and FQGNSA. The V gene lost 0 bases and the J gene lost 1 base, with 9 bases spanning the gap. The DNA for the CDR3 is TGTGCCAGCAGCTTAGCGTGGCGGGTGAACACCGGGGAGCTGTTTTTT. Translated: CASSLAWRVNTGELFF. Based on the CDR3 plus reference TRBV7-2 and TRBJ2-2, the full variable domain is GAGVSQSPSNKVTEKGKDVELRCDPISGHTALYWYRQSLGQGLEFLIYFQGNSAPDKSGLPSDRFSAERTGGSVSTLTIQRTQQEDSAVYLCASSLAWRVNTGELFFGEGSRLTVL.

This rearrangement joins TRBV2 to TRBJ2-1, with 7 bases that match TRBD2. The CDR3 spans 14 residues. Germline lookup yields CDR1 SNHLY and CDR2 FYNNEI. J was trimmed by 2 bases and V by 7 bases; bases with no gene match: 5. The CDR3 DNA follows: TGTGCCAGCAAGGGAGCGGGACCCTACAATGAGCAGTTCTTC. Translating it yields CASKGAGPYNEQFF.

V and J are TRBV29-1 and TRBJ2-1, with 8 positions matching TRBD2. The CDR3 loop spans 12 amino acids. Trimming cost V 7 bases and J 9 bases; bases outside gene matches: 8. Germline loops: CDR1 SQVTM, CDR2 ANQGSEA. The CDR3 sequence: CSGGLAGTEQFF. CDR3 sequence (DNA): TGCAGCGGTGGACTAGCTGGCACTGAGCAGTTCTTC.

The chain is built from TRBV18 and TRBJ1-2; TRBD1 aligns across 8 bases. CDR1 and CDR2 (germline): KGHSH, LQKENI. The CDR3 consists of 19 residues. After removal of 2 bases from V and 3 bases from J, the junction contained 17 bases not matched to a gene. The CDR3 nucleotides read TGTGCCAGCTCACCATTGGGGATGACCGGGACAGGCGATGACTATGGCTACACCTTC. Protein: CASSPLGMTGTGDDYGYTF.

This rearrangement joins TRBV19 to TRBJ1-6, with 9 bases lining up with TRBD1. V gave up 5 bases and J gave up 9 bases; unmatched junction bases: 8. Germline V gene lookup returns CDR1 LNHDA and CDR2 SQIVND (reference sequence). This CDR3 comprises 15 residues. This CDR3 is CASSPTGQGGSPLHF. CDR3 bases: TGTGCCAGTAGTCCAACGGGACAGGGTGGTTCACCCCTCCACTTT.

This rearrangement joins TRBV6-5 to TRBJ1-6, with 9 bases fitting TRBD1. The CDR3 covers 14 residues. V gave up 6 bases and J gave up 7 bases; unmatched junction bases: 4. Germline CDR1 is MNHEY and CDR2 is SVGAGI. CDR3 protein: CASRLGQGNSPLHF. The CDR3 DNA reads TGTGCCAGCAGACTCGGACAGGGGAATTCACCCCTCCACTTT.

This chain links TRBV28 with TRBJ2-3; 9 bases fit TRBD2. Germline CDR1 is MDHEN and CDR2 is SYDVKM. The CDR3 consists of 15 residues. Trimming took 5 bases from V and 5 from J; bases not matched to a gene: 8. The CDR3 DNA reads as TGTGCCAGCAGTATACTCCTAGCGGGAAGAGATACGCAGTATTTT. This translates into CASSILLAGRDTQYF. Full variable domain (rest looked up from reference TRBV28 and TRBJ2-3): DVKVTQSSRYLVKRTGEKVFLECVQDMDHENMFWYRQDPGLGLRLIYFSYDVKMKEKGDIPEGYSVSREKKERFSLILESASTNQTSMYLCASSILLAGRDTQYFGPGTRLTVL.

The chain combines TRBV4-1 with TRBJ1-5; unclear D gene. The CDR3 consists of 15 residues. V dropped 0 bases and J dropped 3 bases, with 9 bases sitting between them. Germline V gene sequence: CDR1 MGHRA, CDR2 YSYEKL. CDR3 coding DNA: TGCGCCAGCAGCCAAGATTGGGCCAACAATCAGCCCCAGCATTTT. Its translation: CASSQDWANNQPQHF.

V and J are TRBV11-1 and TRBJ1-4, with a possible D match to TRBD1 (6 bases). The CDR3 consists of 17 residues. The V and J ends lost 5 bases and 0 bases respectively, with 16 bases between them. CDR1 is SGHAT, CDR2 FQDESV, per germline (reference sequence). The CDR3 loop is CASSRGDTISTNEKLFF. DNA for the CDR3: TGTGCCAGCAGCAGAGGGGACACTATTTCAACTAATGAAAAACTGTTTTTT.

The J gene is TRBJ1-1, the V gene TRBV11-2; TRBD1 matches at 7 bases. The CDR3 has 14 residues. V lost 6 bases, J lost 4 bases, and 8 bases stayed unmatched. The germline CDR1 and CDR2 sequences are SGHAT and FQNNGV. For the CDR3, the DNA is TGTGCCAGCAGGCTACAGGGGCGGGCCACTGAAGCTTTCTTT. The encoded protein is CASRLQGRATEAFF.

Details on this clone: Without the conserved terminal phenylalanine or tryptophan, this CDR3 likely stems from a read error. No DNA is shown, since the ends of the CDR3 on it are uncertain; the CDR3 is the one TCRdb lists. V usage is TRBV29-1 and J usage is TRBJ1-2; TRBD1, the table's D call, was not compared with the DNA. Germline values: CDR1 SQVTM, CDR2 ANQGSEA. The CDR3 length is 11 residues, termini included. The CDR3 reads CSVVGTGPCIY.

The chain uses TRBV2 and TRBJ1-1; 7 nucleotides match TRBD1. This CDR3 has 15 residues. Looked up from germline, CDR1 is SNHLY and CDR2 is FYNNEI. V gave up 5 bases and J gave up 1 base; unmatched junction bases: 7. In DNA, the CDR3 is TGTGCCAGCAGTCCCCGGACAGGTGGGAACACTGAAGCTTTCTTT. This sequence encodes CASSPRTGGNTEAFF. Using reference TRBV2 and TRBJ1-1 for the parts outside the CDR3, the full variable domain is EPEVTQTPSHQVTQMGQEVILRCVPISNHLYFYWYRQILGQKVEFLVSFYNNEISEKSEIFDDQFSVERPDGSNFTLKIRSTKLEDSAMYFCASSPRTGGNTEAFFGQGTRLTVV.

The chain is built from TRBV18 and TRBJ2-5, with a weak D call TRBD1 (6 bases). In germline, CDR1 is KGHSH, CDR2 LQKENI. Trimming took off 1 base at V and 5 bases at J, with 8 bases between the two ends. The CDR3 spans 13 residues. CDR3 residues: CASSPRGRETQYF. The CDR3 nucleotides read TGTGCCAGCTCACCACGGGGGCGGGAGACCCAGTACTTC.

The chain combines TRBV20-1 with TRBJ2-3; D remains unclear. This CDR3 region has 11 residues. CDR1 and CDR2 (germline): DFQATT, SNEGSKA (reference sequence). V lost 5 bases and J 0 bases, leaving 3 bases between the germline ends. As DNA, the CDR3 is TGCAGTGCTCCTAGCACAGATACGCAGTATTTT. Translation: CSAPSTDTQYF.

This rearrangement joins TRBV6-5 to TRBJ2-7; 9 nucleotides line up with TRBD1. Germline CDR1 MNHEY, CDR2 SVGAGI. The CDR3 has 14 residues. With 6 bases clipped from V and 3 bases from J, the junction kept 6 bases outside the gene matches. CDR3 sequence reads: CASRRDRAVYEQYF. Here the CDR3 DNA reads TGTGCCAGCAGAAGGGACAGGGCGGTCTACGAGCAGTACTTC.

This chain connects TRBV7-2 to TRBJ2-7; D possibly corresponds to TRBD1 (6 bases). Germline loops: CDR1 SGHTA, CDR2 FQGNSA. The CDR3 is made up of 14 amino acids. The germline V and J ends were trimmed by 9 bases and 4 bases, with 19 bases remaining between them. The CDR3 is CASKYRVSGYEQYF. DNA for the CDR3: TGTGCCAGTAAATACAGGGTGTCAGGATACGAGCAGTACTTC.

The chain's CDR3 is CASSFALAGYGYTF. CDR3 coding DNA: TGCGCCAGCAGCTTCGCCTTAGCTGGGTATGGCTACACCTTC. V is TRBV5-1 and J is TRBJ1-2, with D unclear. The CDR3 runs 14 residues. Germline loops: CDR1 SGHRS, CDR2 YFSETQ. V was trimmed by 2 bases and J by 5 bases, leaving 13 bases between them.

J is TRBJ2-7 and V is TRBV5-8; possible D gene TRBD1, 6 bases. V was pared by 3 bases and J by 0 bases, with 19 bases between. The germline V gene has CDR1 SGHTS and CDR2 YDEGEE. The CDR3 contains 17 residues. CDR3 nucleotides: TGTGCCAGCAGCTCGTACAAACAGGGCGCTAGCTCCTACGAGCAGTACTTC. Residues: CASSSYKQGASSYEQYF.

This rearrangement joins TRBV15 to TRBJ1-6, with no clear D. Looked up from germline, CDR1 is LNHNV and CDR2 is YYDKDF (reference sequence). The CDR3 has 14 residues. V was trimmed by 1 base and J by 7 bases, leaving 8 bases between them. In DNA, the CDR3 is TGTGCCACCAGCAGAGCACCCACAAATTCACCCCTCCACTTT. Encoded protein: CATSRAPTNSPLHF.